This paragraph reports one T cell receptor (beta chain). This specimen comes from a study of cytomegalovirus exposure and HLA in healthy donors. PCR was performed using 60 Vbeta and 13 Jbeta primers. The protocol was immunoSEQ multiplex PCR, while the TCRdb copy is restricted to in-frame clones and leaves out a portion. The table shows 120,000 or so clones, with 80% occurring only once. The clonotype comes from a man aged 30-40 years in good health and CMV-seropositive. The material sequenced was PBMCs.

As DNA, the CDR3 is TGTGCCAGTAGTTCGCAGAATCAGCCCCAGCATTTT. Translation gives CASSSQNQPQHF. The rearrangement uses TRBV19 and TRBJ1-5; D gene unclear. The CDR3 is 12 residues long. Germline V gene data show CDR1 as LNHDA and CDR2 as SQIVND (reference sequence). Trimming pared 5 bases from V and 4 bases from J, leaving 6 bases between.